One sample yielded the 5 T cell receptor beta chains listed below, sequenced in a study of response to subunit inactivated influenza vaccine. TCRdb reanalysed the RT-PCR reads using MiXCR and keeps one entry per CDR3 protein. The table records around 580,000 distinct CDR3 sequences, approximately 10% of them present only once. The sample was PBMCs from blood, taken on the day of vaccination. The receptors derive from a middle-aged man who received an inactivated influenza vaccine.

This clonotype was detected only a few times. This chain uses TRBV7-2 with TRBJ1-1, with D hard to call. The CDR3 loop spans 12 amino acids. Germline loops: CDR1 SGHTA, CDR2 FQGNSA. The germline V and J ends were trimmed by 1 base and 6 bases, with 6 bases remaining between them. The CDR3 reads CASSLGPAEAFF. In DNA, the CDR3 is TGTGCCAGCAGCTTAGGCCCCGCTGAAGCTTTCTTT.

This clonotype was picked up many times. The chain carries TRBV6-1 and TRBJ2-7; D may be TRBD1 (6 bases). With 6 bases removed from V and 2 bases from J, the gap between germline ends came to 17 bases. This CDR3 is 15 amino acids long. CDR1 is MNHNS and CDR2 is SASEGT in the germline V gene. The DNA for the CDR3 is TGTGCCAGCAGCCAGTTTTCGGACAGCACCTACGAGCAGTACTTC. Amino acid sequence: CASSQFSDSTYEQYF.

CDR3 DNA sequence: TGTGCCAGCAGTGACCGGGACATTAGCGATACGCAGTATTTT. Protein: CASSDRDISDTQYF. This chain connects TRBV6-4 to TRBJ2-3, with D tentatively TRBD1 (6 bases). CDR1 and CDR2 from the germline V gene are MRHNA and SNTAGT. Deletions cut 2 bases from V and 6 bases from J, with 12 bases between. The length of the CDR3 is 14 residues.

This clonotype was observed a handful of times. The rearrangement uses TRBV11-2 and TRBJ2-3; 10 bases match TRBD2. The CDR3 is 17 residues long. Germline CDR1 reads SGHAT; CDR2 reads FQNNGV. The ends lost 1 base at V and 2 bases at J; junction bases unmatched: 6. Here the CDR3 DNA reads TGTGCCAGCAGCTTAGCAGTAGCGGGGGGACTCACAGATACGCAGTATTTT. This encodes CASSLAVAGGLTDTQYF.

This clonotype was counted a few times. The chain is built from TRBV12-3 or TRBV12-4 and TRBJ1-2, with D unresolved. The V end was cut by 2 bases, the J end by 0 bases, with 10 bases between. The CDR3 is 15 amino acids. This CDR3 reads CASSLLKGTNYGYTF. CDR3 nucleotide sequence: TGTGCCAGCAGTTTACTTAAGGGAACTAACTATGGCTACACCTTC.